This TCR beta chain appears in the sequencing data of a study of blood T cell repertoires in COVID-19. V was pared by 2 bases and J by 6 bases, with 2 bases of the junction left unmatched. This CDR3 is built from 13 residues. CDR1 and CDR2 from the germline V gene are SGHTA and FQGTGA. This clone came up a few times. Method: immunoSEQ multiplex PCR; TCRdb's copy keeps in-frame clones and lacks some. The data contain a few hundred thousand clones, roughly nine tenths of them singletons. The sample was peripheral blood. The TCR comes from a woman aged 40 to 50 who had recovered from COVID-19. The chain recombines TRBV7-3 with TRBJ2-3; TRBD2 matches at 7 bases. In DNA form, the CDR3 reads TGTGCCAGCAGCTTAGCGGGGGAGGATACGCAGTATTTT. This translates into CASSLAGEDTQYF. The whole variable domain, remainder taken from reference TRBV7-3 and TRBJ2-3, is GAGVSQTPSNKVTEKGKYVELRCDPISGHTALYWYRQSLGQGPEFLIYFQGTGAADDSGLPNDRFFAVRPEGSVSTLKIQRTERGDSAVYLCASSLAGEDTQYFGPGTRLTVL.